The present TCR beta chain was sequenced within a study of blood T cell repertoires in COVID-19. In the study's own analysis: Amplifying reference gene primers gave estimates of nucleated cell counts. Some clones are missing from TCRdb's copy, which holds only in-frame ones; the method was immunoSEQ multiplex PCR. V and J calls and clone size are given by that table; D and trimming were obtained from the DNA. The sample lists under 350,000 clones, about nine tenths occurring once. Participant-given clinical history determined each cohort assignment. This CDR3 contains 14 residues. Germline V gene lookup returns CDR1 SGDLS and CDR2 YYNGEE. V lost 0 bases and J lost 1, with 7 bases in between.

This receptor was obtained from a woman between 55 and 75 years old who had recovered from COVID-19. Sequencing input: PBMCs or T cells enriched from blood (not recorded which). The J gene is TRBJ2-5, the V gene TRBV9; D possibly corresponds to TRBD1 (5 bases). DNA for the CDR3: TGTGCCAGCAGCGTAGCTGGGGCCCAAGAGACCCAGTACTTC. Translation gives CASSVAGAQETQYF.